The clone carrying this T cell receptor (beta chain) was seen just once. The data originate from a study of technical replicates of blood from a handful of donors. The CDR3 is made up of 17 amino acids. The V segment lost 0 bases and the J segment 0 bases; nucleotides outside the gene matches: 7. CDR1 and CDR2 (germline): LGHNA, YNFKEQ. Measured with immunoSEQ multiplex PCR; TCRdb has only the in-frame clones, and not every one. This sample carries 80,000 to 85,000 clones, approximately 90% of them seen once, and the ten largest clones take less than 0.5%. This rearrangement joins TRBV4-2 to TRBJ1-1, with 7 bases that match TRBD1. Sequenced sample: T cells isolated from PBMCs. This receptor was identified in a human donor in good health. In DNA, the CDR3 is TGTGCCAGCAGCCAAGATAGCAGGGGGTTCATGAACACTGAAGCTTTCTTT. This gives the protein CASSQDSRGFMNTEAFF.